The table lists the clone carrying this T cell receptor beta chain with a few counts. Its cognate antigen is unknown. TCRdb reprocessed the reads with MiXCR, giving one entry per CDR3 protein. The sample lists some 500,000 distinct CDR3 sequences; under 45% were seen once. The data belong to a study of T cell repertoires in cytomegalovirus infection. The CDR3 totals 14 residues. Germline CDR1 LNHDA, CDR2 SQIVND (reference sequence). J gave up 5 bases and V 7 bases, and 11 bases lay outside the gene matches. Sequences were derived from cultured PBMCs, sampled from culture after CMV antigen stimulation. The source of this sequence is a human donor in good health (CMV status not recorded). Some clones in this sample may be carry-over from other donors' samples. V usage is TRBV19 and J usage is TRBJ2-7; 7 nucleotides align to TRBD1. The CDR3 DNA reads TGTGCCAGTACCCCGACAGGGTCGAGCGACGAGCAGTACTTC. Protein: CASTPTGSSDEQYF.